Below are 23 T cell receptor beta chains sequenced from a single sample in a study of control samples from healthy donors and cancer patients. Assay used: immunoSEQ multiplex PCR; TCRdb lists only in-frame clones, some missing. Of more than 140,000 clones listed, roughly nine tenths are singletons. The sequenced sample consisted of blood. These receptors originate from a young man in good health.

This chain connects TRBV5-1 to TRBJ1-1, with 8 nucleotides matching TRBD1. V dropped 4 bases and J dropped 11; count of bases not matched to a gene: 13. The germline gives CDR1 SGHRS, CDR2 YFSETQ. This CDR3 spans 14 amino acids. CDR3 amino acids: CASSPIMGQAPAFF. The CDR3 DNA is TGCGCCAGCAGCCCAATTATGGGACAGGCTCCGGCTTTCTTT.

The chain links TRBV5-5 to TRBJ2-3; D perhaps matches TRBD1 (6 bases). The CDR3 runs to 14 residues. Trimming removed 4 bases from V and 2 bases from J, with 11 bases in between. Per germline, CDR1 SGHKS and CDR2 YYEKEE (reference sequence). CDR3 nucleotide sequence: TGTGCCAGCAGCGCAGGACAGTTCACAGATACGCAGTATTTT. It encodes CASSAGQFTDTQYF.

The V and J genes are TRBV7-2 and TRBJ2-3; 12 positions match TRBD2. V lost 1 base, J lost 1 base, and 9 bases stayed unmatched. CDR3 length: 19 amino acids. Germline CDR1 reads SGHTA; CDR2 reads FQGNSA. CDR3 nucleotide sequence: TGTGCCAGCAGCTTAGGGCCGCTAGCGGGGGGGCCTGGCACAGATACGCAGTATTTT. It yields the protein CASSLGPLAGGPGTDTQYF.

This chain uses TRBV7-3 with TRBJ1-6; D unresolved. Germline V CDR1 and CDR2: SGHTA, FQGTGA. CDR3 length: 16 amino acids. V lost 2 bases and J 4 bases, leaving 12 bases between the germline ends. This CDR3 is CASSLEGPPYNSPLHF. CDR3 nucleotides: TGTGCCAGCAGCTTAGAGGGCCCACCATATAATTCACCCCTCCACTTT. Full variable domain (rest looked up from reference TRBV7-3 and TRBJ1-6): GAGVSQTPSNKVTEKGKYVELRCDPISGHTALYWYRQSLGQGPEFLIYFQGTGAADDSGLPNDRFFAVRPEGSVSTLKIQRTERGDSAVYLCASSLEGPPYNSPLHFGNGTRLTVT.

The genes are TRBV10-3 and TRBJ2-7, with D hard to call. This CDR3 has 14 amino acids. Trimming shortened V by 1 base and J by 1 base, and 8 bases separated the two germline ends. Germline CDR1 is ENHRY and CDR2 is SYGVKD. The CDR3 DNA is TGTGCCATCAGTGAGTTCGATCTGTCCTACGAGCAGTACTTC. Amino acids: CAISEFDLSYEQYF.

V is TRBV5-6 and J is TRBJ2-1, with TRBD2 identical over 8 bases. This CDR3 is 12 amino acids long. Per germline, CDR1 SGHDT and CDR2 YYEEEE. V was pared by 0 bases and J by 15 bases, with 5 bases of the junction left unmatched. CDR3 region: CASSLAAGGRFF. CDR3 coding DNA: TGTGCCAGCAGCTTGGCCGCGGGGGGCCGGTTCTTC.

The rearrangement joins TRBV5-1 to TRBJ2-7; D possibly matches TRBD1 or TRBD2 (5 bases each). The CDR3 spans 15 residues. The germline V and J ends were trimmed by 2 bases and 3 bases, with 15 bases remaining between them. Germline V lookup: CDR1 SGHRS, CDR2 YFSETQ. The CDR3 loop reads CASSFTLRGDYEQYF. The CDR3 bases are TGCGCCAGCAGCTTTACCCTCCGGGGCGACTACGAGCAGTACTTC.

V is TRBV15 and J is TRBJ1-1; 11 nucleotides agree with TRBD1. CDR3 length: 18 amino acids. Trimming took 0 bases from V and 4 from J; bases not matched to a gene: 10. CDR1 is LNHNV, CDR2 YYDKDF, per germline (reference sequence). CDR3 sequence: CATSRDRTGGAAGTEAFF. DNA for the CDR3: TGTGCCACCAGCAGAGACCGGACAGGGGGCGCCGCGGGCACTGAAGCTTTCTTT.

The rearrangement uses TRBV6-5 and TRBJ2-1, with D possibly matching TRBD1 (6 bases). Trimming removed 3 bases from V and 3 bases from J, with 15 bases in between. The germline gives CDR1 MNHEY, CDR2 SVGAGI. CDR3 size: 16 residues. CDR3 loop: CASSYQGQGDYNEQFF. The CDR3 coding sequence is TGTGCCAGCAGTTATCAGGGACAAGGGGACTACAATGAGCAGTTCTTC.

The table lists this clone with a count of one. V is TRBV3-1 (or the pseudogene TRBV3-2) and J is TRBJ2-2, with a tentative D call TRBD1 (6 bases). The CDR3 runs 15 residues. V shed 1 base and J shed 3 bases, with 9 bases lying between them. The V gene's germline CDR1 is LGHDT and CDR2 YNNKEL (reference sequence). The CDR3 loop is CASSQAGVDTGELFF. Written as DNA, the CDR3 is TGTGCCAGCAGCCAAGCAGGGGTGGACACCGGGGAGCTGTTTTTT.

This rearrangement joins TRBV14 to TRBJ2-7; 11 bases are shared with TRBD1. Germline CDR1 reads SGHDN; CDR2 reads FVKESK. Unmatched junction bases numbered 15, after V lost 4 bases and J lost 7 bases. This CDR3 region has 17 residues. The CDR3 protein is CASSPQYGDRGFGEQYF. CDR3 nucleotide sequence: TGTGCCAGCAGCCCCCAGTACGGGGACAGGGGGTTTGGGGAGCAGTACTTC. The entire variable domain, with the rest obtained from reference TRBV14 and TRBJ2-7, is as follows: EAGVTQFPSHSVIEKGQTVTLRCDPISGHDNLYWYRRVMGKEIKFLLHFVKESKQDESGMPNNRFLAERTGGTYSTLKVQPAELEDSGVYFCASSPQYGDRGFGEQYFGPGTRLTVT.

The chain combines TRBV7-9 with TRBJ2-2; D gene unclear. The CDR3 extends over 13 amino acids. Between the trimmed V and J ends, which lost 5 bases and 1 base, there was a span of 5 bases. Germline CDR1 reads SEHNR; CDR2 reads FQNEAQ (reference sequence). The CDR3 bases are TGTGCCAGCAGCCCCCTGAACACCGGGGAGCTGTTTTTT. Translating gives CASSPLNTGELFF.

The chain uses TRBV4-2 and TRBJ2-5; D uncertain. The germline gives CDR1 LGHNA, CDR2 YNFKEQ. V was trimmed by 0 bases and J by 3 bases, leaving 5 bases between them. This CDR3 spans 13 amino acids. The CDR3 region has the DNA TGTGCCAGCAGCCAAGATCTGGAAGAGACCCAGTACTTC. Translation: CASSQDLEETQYF.

The V and J genes are TRBV2 and TRBJ1-2; 8 positions match TRBD1. After removal of 6 bases from V and 4 bases from J, the junction contained 13 bases not matched to a gene. CDR1 and CDR2 from the germline V gene are SNHLY and FYNNEI. This CDR3 contains 16 residues. This chain's CDR3 is CASRARTGLSGYGYTF. DNA of the CDR3: TGTGCCAGCAGGGCTAGGACAGGGCTAAGTGGCTATGGCTACACCTTC.

Remarks on this clone: It is unclear where the CDR3 begins or ends on the DNA, so no DNA is shown, and the CDR3 is as TCRdb lists it. This chain joins TRBV28 and TRBJ1-2; TRBD1 is the table's D call, not checked against the DNA. Germline CDR1 and CDR2: MDHEN and SYDVKM. Both ends counted, the CDR3 spans 12 residues. The CDR3 loop reads CASSSSDRGYTF.

The chain uses TRBV28 and TRBJ1-1; 9 nucleotides match TRBD1. This CDR3 region has 13 residues. Germline V CDR1 and CDR2: MDHEN, SYDVKM. The ends lost 5 bases at V and 6 bases at J; junction bases unmatched: 4. DNA of the CDR3: TGTGCCAGCAGTCATAGGACAGGGGCTGAAGCTTTCTTT. Residues: CASSHRTGAEAFF.

This sequence joins TRBV5-6 and TRBJ1-3; 11 bases agree with TRBD1. The CDR3 sequence is 16 residues long. Per germline, CDR1 SGHDT and CDR2 YYEEEE. Losses at the gene ends were 4 bases for V and 4 bases for J; bases not matched to a gene: 7. The CDR3 nucleotides read TGTGCCAGCAGCCCCCCAGGACAGGGGGCCGGAAACACCATATATTTT. As protein: CASSPPGQGAGNTIYF.

This rearrangement joins TRBV27 to TRBJ2-7; maybe TRBD1 (6 bases). The length of the CDR3 is 15 residues. Germline CDR1 and CDR2: MNHEY and SMNVEV (reference sequence). V was trimmed by 6 bases and J by 3 bases, leaving 18 bases between them. This CDR3 reads CASSPTTGSFYEQYF. The DNA for the CDR3 is TGTGCCAGCAGCCCAACCACAGGGTCCTTCTACGAGCAGTACTTC.

V usage is TRBV6-5 and J usage is TRBJ2-7; D is unclear. CDR1 and CDR2 from the germline V gene are MNHEY and SVGAGI. There are 14 residues in the CDR3. With 2 bases removed from V and 3 bases from J, the gap between germline ends came to 11 bases. The CDR3 loop is CASSYGVTGYEQYF. The CDR3 nucleotides read TGTGCCAGCAGTTACGGGGTAACGGGCTACGAGCAGTACTTC.

The chain uses TRBV18 and TRBJ2-7, with D unresolved. Trimming stripped 4 bases from V and 0 bases from J, with 7 bases between. This CDR3 contains 13 residues. Germline lookup yields CDR1 KGHSH and CDR2 LQKENI. CDR3 in DNA: TGTGCCAGCTCACGGTCAGGCTCCTACGAGCAGTACTTC. It encodes CASSRSGSYEQYF.

In DNA, the CDR3 is TGTGCCAGCAGCAAAACAGGGTTTGGCTACACCTTC. It yields the protein CASSKTGFGYTF. The genes are TRBV28 and TRBJ1-2; D is perhaps TRBD1 (6 bases). CDR3 length: 12 amino acids. The V end was cut by 6 bases, the J end by 7 bases, with 12 bases between. The germline V gene encodes CDR1 MDHEN and CDR2 SYDVKM.

The chain combines TRBV6-1 with TRBJ2-7; perhaps TRBD1 as D (5 bases). The V gene's germline CDR1 is MNHNS and CDR2 SASEGT. CDR3 length equals 14 residues. Trimming took 0 bases from V and 4 from J, leaving 10 bases between them. The CDR3 coding sequence is TGTGCCAGCAGTGAAGCGGCCAGGGCTTACGAGCAGTACTTC. This gives the protein CASSEAARAYEQYF.

The chain links TRBV7-9 to TRBJ2-1; unclear D gene. Between the trimmed V and J ends, which lost 5 bases and 8 bases, there was a span of 19 bases. The CDR3 is made up of 15 amino acids. Germline CDR1 and CDR2: SEHNR and FQNEAQ (reference sequence). The CDR3 loop reads CASSPPLSAYDEQFF. CDR3 DNA: TGTGCCAGCAGCCCCCCTCTTTCTGCGTATGATGAGCAGTTCTTC. Full variable domain (missing parts from reference TRBV7-9 and TRBJ2-1): DTGVSQNPRHKITKRGQNVTFRCDPISEHNRLYWYRQTLGQGPEFLTYFQNEAQLEKSRLLSDRFSAERPKGSFSTLEIQRTEQGDSAMYLCASSPPLSAYDEQFFGPGTRLTVL.